This T cell receptor beta chain was captured by sequencing in a study of T-cell memory formation after mild COVID-19. General study points: Memory cells collected pre-infection included some clones that later responded, suggesting cross-reactive memory joined. Clones that contracted from day 15 to 85 were balanced CD4/CD8, while later expanders leaned CD4+.

Researchers used 5'RACE with constant-segment primers to make TCR alpha and TCR beta cDNA libraries that carry sample barcodes and UMIs. TCRdb reprocessed the 5' RACE reads with MiXCR, giving one entry per CDR3 protein. The sample has 350,000 to 400,000 distinct CDR3 sequences, around 21% seen once. The CDR3 sequence is 13 residues long. Between the trimmed V and J ends, which lost 4 bases and 3 bases, there was a span of 12 bases. The germline V gene encodes CDR1 DFQATT and CDR2 SNEGSKA (reference sequence). Points on this clonotype: No antigen is known for it.

The V call is TRBV20-1, the J call TRBJ1-1; D possibly corresponds to TRBD1 (5 bases). Sequenced sample: PBMCs or a T cell subset sorted from them (not recorded which). This sequence was found in an adult woman who had mild COVID-19 (a few samples of this study predate the infection). Cell type and time point are not known. The CDR3 here is CSATRGMHTEAFF. The CDR3 DNA reads TGCAGTGCTACCCGGGGGATGCACACTGAAGCTTTCTTT.